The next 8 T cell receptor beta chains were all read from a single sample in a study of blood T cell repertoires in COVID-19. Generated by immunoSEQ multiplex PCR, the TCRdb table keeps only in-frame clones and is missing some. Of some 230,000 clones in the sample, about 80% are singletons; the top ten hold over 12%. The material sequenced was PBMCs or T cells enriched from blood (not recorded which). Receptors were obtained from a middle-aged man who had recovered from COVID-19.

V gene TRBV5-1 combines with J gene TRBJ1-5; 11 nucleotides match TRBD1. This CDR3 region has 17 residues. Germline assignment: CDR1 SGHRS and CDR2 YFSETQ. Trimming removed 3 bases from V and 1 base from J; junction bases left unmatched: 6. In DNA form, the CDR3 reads TGCGCCAGCAGCTCCGGGACAGGGGGGGAGAGCAATCAGCCCCAGCATTTT. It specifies CASSSGTGGESNQPQHF.

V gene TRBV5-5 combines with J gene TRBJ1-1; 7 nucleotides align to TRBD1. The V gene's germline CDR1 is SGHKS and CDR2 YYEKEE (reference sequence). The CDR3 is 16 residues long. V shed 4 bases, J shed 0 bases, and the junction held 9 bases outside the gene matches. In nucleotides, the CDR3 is TGTGCCAGCAGCCCGAGACAGGGTGGGATGAACACTGAAGCTTTCTTT. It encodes CASSPRQGGMNTEAFF.

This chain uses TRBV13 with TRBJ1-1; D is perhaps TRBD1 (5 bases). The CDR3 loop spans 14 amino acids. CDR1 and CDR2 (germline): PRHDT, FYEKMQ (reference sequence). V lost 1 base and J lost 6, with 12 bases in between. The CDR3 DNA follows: TGTGCCAGCAGCTTAGTTACGGGAGGGGCTGAAGCTTTCTTT. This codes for CASSLVTGGAEAFF.

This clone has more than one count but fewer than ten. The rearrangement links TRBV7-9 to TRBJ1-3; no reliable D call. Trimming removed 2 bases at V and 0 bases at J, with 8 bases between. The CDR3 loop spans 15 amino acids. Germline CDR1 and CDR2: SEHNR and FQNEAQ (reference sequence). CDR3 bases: TGTGCCAGCAGCTTAAGCGCAAACTCTGGAAACACCATATATTTT. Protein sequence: CASSLSANSGNTIYF.

CDR3 region: CASSRLRDSAGGYTF. DNA of the CDR3: TGCGCCAGCAGCAGATTGCGGGACTCAGCCGGGGGCTACACCTTC. The genes are TRBV5-1 and TRBJ1-2; possibly TRBD1 for D (5 bases). V was pared by 4 bases and J by 8 bases, with 21 bases between. Germline loops: CDR1 SGHRS, CDR2 YFSETQ. The CDR3 length is 15 residues.

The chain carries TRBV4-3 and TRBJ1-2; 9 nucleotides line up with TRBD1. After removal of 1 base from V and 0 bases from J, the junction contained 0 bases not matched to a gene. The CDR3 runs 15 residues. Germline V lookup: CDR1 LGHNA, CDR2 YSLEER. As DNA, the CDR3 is TGCGCCAGCAGCCAAGGACAGGGGGCTAACTATGGCTACACCTTC. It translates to CASSQGQGANYGYTF.

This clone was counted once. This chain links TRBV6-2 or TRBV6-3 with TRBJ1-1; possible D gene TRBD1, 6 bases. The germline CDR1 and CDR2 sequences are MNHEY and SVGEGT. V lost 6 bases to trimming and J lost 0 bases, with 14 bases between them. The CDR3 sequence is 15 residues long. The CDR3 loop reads CASSSWTVLNTEAFF. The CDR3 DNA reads TGTGCCAGCAGCTCCTGGACAGTCTTGAACACTGAAGCTTTCTTT.

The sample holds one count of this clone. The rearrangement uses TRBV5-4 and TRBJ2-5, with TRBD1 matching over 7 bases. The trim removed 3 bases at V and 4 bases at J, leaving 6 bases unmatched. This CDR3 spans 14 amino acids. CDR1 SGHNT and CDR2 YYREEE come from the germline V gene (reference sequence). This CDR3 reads CASSSAGTVETQYF. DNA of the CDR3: TGTGCCAGCAGCTCCGCCGGGACAGTAGAGACCCAGTACTTC.